The present T cell receptor (beta chain) was sequenced within a study of Ad26.COV2.S vaccination and SARS-CoV-2 variants. Study background: The trial was COV1001 and the donor's arm was Ad26.COV2.S. The study, taken as a whole, reports: An underestimation of total T cell responses may have resulted from the TCR breadth and depth analyses. The study found higher spike-specific TCR breadth in vaccine than placebo recipients.

There are 16 residues in the CDR3. Repertoires were generated with immunoSEQ multiplex PCR, while TCRdb's copy carries only in-frame clones and drops some. The table has about 400,000 clones, about 89% seen once. As for this clone: Its specificity is unknown.

The treatment was: 15 to 20 received Ad26.COV2.S at low or high dose, single or two shots; a few received placebo; per-sample allocation not given. After the first vaccine or placebo injection, samples were drawn on day 63. This receptor was identified in a person between 18 and 59 years old who received the Ad26.COV2.S COVID-19 vaccine or a placebo. This rearrangement joins TRBV21-1 to TRBJ2-4. TRBV21-1 is given as a pseudogene. The specimen comprised peripheral blood, sampled in a trial of Ad26.COV2.S vaccine versus placebo. CDR3 residues: CASSTNRDVGKNIQYF. The CDR3 DNA sequence: TGTGCCAGCAGCACGAACCGGGACGTAGGCAAAAACATTCAGTACTTC.